This T cell receptor beta chain was obtained from a study of blood T cells in healthy people across ages. Study-wide results and caveats: Getting older went along with TCR beta diversity per million T cells dropping roughly linearly.

There are many counts of this clonotype. Antigen: not known. One end of the junction is discordant with germline, which a read error may explain. No fewer than 7 million PBMCs went into each sample. Next came a second PCR, run for about 7 to 12 cycles, which used a sample-barcoded 5' primer along with a J-beta primer mix. A 12-random-nucleotide template-switch adaptor tagged each cDNA molecule. TCRdb recomputed calls from the 5' RACE reads with MiXCR, one row per CDR3 protein. The table lists more than 750,000 distinct CDR3 sequences, almost 30% of them singletons. This sample also appeared in a second study, on T cells of mothers and their children.

Specimen: blood. This receptor was identified in a middle-aged woman in good health.

The chain's CDR3 is CASSLGASGSTDTQYF. The CDR3 nucleotides read TGTGCCAGCAGCTTAGGAGCTAGCGGTAGCACAGATACGCAGTATTTT. The chain is built from TRBV5-1 and TRBJ2-3; 7 nucleotides align to TRBD2. The germline V gene has CDR1 SGHRS and CDR2 YFSETQ. The CDR3 is made up of 16 amino acids.